Here is one T cell receptor beta chain with its context. The sample comes from a study of blood T cell repertoires in COVID-19. Only in-frame clones appear in the TCRdb table, and some are missing; sequencing was by immunoSEQ multiplex PCR. Of fewer than 400,000 clones in the sample, about 85% are singletons; the top ten hold roughly 3.9%. The CDR3 spans 17 residues. CDR1 is MRHNA and CDR2 is SNTAGT in the germline V gene. The J segment lost 1 base and the V segment lost 4 bases, leaving 8 bases of the junction unmatched. V is TRBV6-4 and J is TRBJ2-1; 9 nucleotides line up with TRBD1. The sequencing input was peripheral blood. This TCR derives from a woman under 30 with acute or convalescent COVID-19. The CDR3 protein is CASSADSGTGSYNEQFF. DNA for the CDR3: TGTGCCAGCAGTGCCGATTCCGGGACAGGGTCCTACAATGAGCAGTTCTTC.